A selection of T cell receptor beta chains follows, all from one sample in a study of blood T cell repertoires in COVID-19. The assay was immunoSEQ multiplex PCR, and TCRdb's table has in-frame clones only and misses some. The sample has about 130,000 clones, about four fifths seen once. What was sequenced was peripheral blood. The source is a man aged 25 to 45 with COVID-19, enrolled during active disease. The CDR3 runs from the conserved cysteine through the conserved F or W. D genes are given only for firm matches. Where a row states a size, it is once, few, many or the class of an expanded clone; other rows omit it.

D: TRBD2
size: few
J: TRBJ2-1
V: TRBV24-1
DNA: TGTGCCACCAGTGACCCAGTAGCGGGACGAGGAAATGAGCAGTTCTTC
CDR3: CATSDPVAGRGNEQFF

D: NA
size: NA
J: TRBJ2-1
V: TRBV27
DNA: TGTGCCAGCAGTTTGGGACTGGGTTCCTACAATGAGCAGTTCTTC
CDR3: CASSLGLGSYNEQFF

D: TRBD1
size: NA
J: TRBJ2-7
V: TRBV2
DNA: TGTGCCAGCAGGGTGACAGGGGACTCCTACGAGCAGTACTTC
CDR3: CASRVTGDSYEQYF

D: NA
size: NA
J: TRBJ1-1
V: TRBV27
DNA: TGTGCCAGCAGTCCACAGGTGAGCACTGAAGCTTTCTTT
CDR3: CASSPQVSTEAFF

D: NA
size: NA
J: TRBJ2-5
V: TRBV9
DNA: TGTGCCAGCAGCGTGAGTTGGGGCAGCAGTGAGACCCAGTACTTC
CDR3: CASSVSWGSSETQYF

D: TRBD1
size: NA
J: TRBJ2-3
V: TRBV5-6
DNA: TGTGCCAGCAGCTCGTTGACAGGGGTTACGCAGTATTTT
CDR3: CASSSLTGVTQYF

D: TRBD1
size: NA
J: TRBJ1-6
V: TRBV5-1
DNA: TGCGCCAGCAGCTTTATTGGACAGGGGGGAAATTCACCCCTCCACTTT
CDR3: CASSFIGQGGNSPLHF

D: NA
size: NA
J: TRBJ1-1
V: TRBV27
DNA: TGTGCCAGCAGTCTTACAGGGCGCACTGAAGCTTTCTTT
CDR3: CASSLTGRTEAFF

D: TRBD2
size: NA
J: TRBJ2-3
V: TRBV30
DNA: TGTGCCTGGAGTAGCATTAGCGGGGCCATAGATACGCAGTATTTT
CDR3: CAWSSISGAIDTQYF

D: NA
size: NA
J: TRBJ2-1
V: TRBV6-5
DNA: TGTGCCAGCCGGCCCGGGGGGCCACCCAATGAGCAGTTCTTC
CDR3: CASRPGGPPNEQFF

D: NA
size: NA
J: TRBJ1-4
V: TRBV18
DNA: TGTGCCAGCTCACCACCGAACTTCGGACGGGGAAATGAAAAACTGTTTTTT
CDR3: CASSPPNFGRGNEKLFF

D: NA
size: NA
J: TRBJ2-7
V: TRBV5-5
DNA: TGTGCCAGCAGCCCCCTCCCGACAGTCCACGAGCAGTACTTC
CDR3: CASSPLPTVHEQYF

D: NA
size: NA
J: TRBJ1-1
V: TRBV5-1
DNA: TGCGCCAGCACCAAGTGGGGAGAGACTGAAGCTTTCTTT
CDR3: CASTKWGETEAFF

D: NA
size: once
J: TRBJ1-1
V: TRBV28
DNA: TGTGCCAGCCGTCGAGGGAACACTGAAGCTTTCTTT
CDR3: CASRRGNTEAFF

D: NA
size: NA
J: TRBJ2-7
V: TRBV11-2
DNA: TGTGCCAGCAGCTCAAGGAGTGGAGGGTTGAACGAGCAGTACTTC
CDR3: CASSSRSGGLNEQYF

D: TRBD1
size: many
J: TRBJ1-4
V: TRBV28
DNA: TGTGCCAGCAGTACTGACAGGGGGAGGGAAAAACTGTTTTTT
CDR3: CASSTDRGREKLFF

D: TRBD1
size: NA
J: TRBJ2-7
V: TRBV5-1
DNA: TGCGCCAGCAGCGTAACAGGGGGAGGTCTTTACGAGCAGTACTTC
CDR3: CASSVTGGGLYEQYF

D: NA
size: NA
J: TRBJ2-4
V: TRBV2
DNA: TGTGCCAGCAGTGGCGAGGAGACCATTGACATTCAGTACTTC
CDR3: CASSGEETIDIQYF

D: TRBD1
size: NA
J: TRBJ2-3
V: TRBV2
DNA: TGTGCCAGCACACTGGACAGGGGAGTAGATACGCAGTATTTT
CDR3: CASTLDRGVDTQYF

D: NA
size: NA
J: TRBJ2-7
V: TRBV9
DNA: TGTGCCAGCAGCGTAGCACCAGATGAGGCCTACGAGCAGTACTTC
CDR3: CASSVAPDEAYEQYF

D: TRBD1
size: NA
J: TRBJ1-1
V: TRBV10-3
DNA: TGTGCCATCAGATCAACAGGACAGGGGAGAAGCACTGAAGCTTTCTTT
CDR3: CAIRSTGQGRSTEAFF

D: NA
size: NA
J: TRBJ2-7
V: TRBV4-3
DNA: TGCGCCAGCAGCCAAGGACGGGACTCCTACGAGCAGTACTTC
CDR3: CASSQGRDSYEQYF

D: TRBD1
size: NA
J: TRBJ1-4
V: TRBV27
DNA: TGTGCCAGCAGTTTATCCCCCCGTACAGGGGTCAGCACTAATGAAAAACTGTTTTTT
CDR3: CASSLSPRTGVSTNEKLFF

D: NA
size: once
J: TRBJ2-3
V: TRBV3-1/TRBV3-2
DNA: TGTGCCAGCAGCCAAGATCGCCGGGAGTGGGTCGATACGCAGTATTTT
CDR3: CASSQDRREWVDTQYF

D: TRBD1
size: NA
J: TRBJ2-5
V: TRBV9
DNA: TGTGCCAGCAGCGTGGGACAGCTCCAAGAGACCCAGTACTTC
CDR3: CASSVGQLQETQYF

D: NA
size: NA
J: TRBJ2-3
V: TRBV7-8
DNA: TGTGCCAGCAGCTTAGTACTAAGCACAGATACGCAGTATTTT
CDR3: CASSLVLSTDTQYF